This TCR beta chain was observed in a study of T cell repertoires in cytomegalovirus infection. The overall study: It was recently identified HLA-C-restricted and well-studied HLA-B-restricted CMV epitopes that the study used. CMV infection and matching HLA type were both indicated by public TCR beta signatures. Study-wide findings and caveats: Pooled public TCR beta family frequency picked out CMV carriers with the relevant HLA. HLA-C-restricted CMV clonotypes gave the most frequent clonotype in two of eight donors.

This CDR3 has 14 residues. Per germline, CDR1 SGHRS and CDR2 YFSETQ. Each CDR3 protein gets one entry after TCRdb re-called the reads with MiXCR. The profile covers roughly 860,000 distinct CDR3 sequences, with 32% appearing a single time and under 15% taken by the ten largest. In the case of this clonotype: No antigen is known for it. An end of the junction does not agree with germline; a read error may underlie this.

The sequence was obtained from a human donor in good health (CMV status not recorded). Some clones in this sample may be carry-over from other donors' samples. The source material was cultured CD8+ T cells from PBMCs, sampled from culture after CMV antigen stimulation. The chain joins TRBV5-1 to TRBJ1-4; 9 nucleotides match TRBD1. CDR3 bases: TGTGCCAGCAGCCGGACAGGGGCGGCTGAAAAACTGTTTTTT. It is translated as CASSRTGAAEKLFF.